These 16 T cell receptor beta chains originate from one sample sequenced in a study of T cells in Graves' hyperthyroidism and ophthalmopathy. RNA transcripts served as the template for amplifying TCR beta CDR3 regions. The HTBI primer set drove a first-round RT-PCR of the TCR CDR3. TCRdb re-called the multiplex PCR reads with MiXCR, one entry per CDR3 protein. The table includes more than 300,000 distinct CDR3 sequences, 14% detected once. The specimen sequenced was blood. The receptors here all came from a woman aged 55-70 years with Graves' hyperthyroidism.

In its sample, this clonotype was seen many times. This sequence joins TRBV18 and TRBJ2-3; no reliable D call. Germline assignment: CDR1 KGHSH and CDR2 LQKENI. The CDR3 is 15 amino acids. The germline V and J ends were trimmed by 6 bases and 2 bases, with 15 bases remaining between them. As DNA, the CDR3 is TGTGCCAGCTCCCTCGTGGGTGTGGACACAGATACGCAGTATTTT. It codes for CASSLVGVDTDTQYF.

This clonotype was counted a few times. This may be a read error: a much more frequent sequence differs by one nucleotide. CDR3 nucleotides: TGTGCCAACAGCTTGGTGTCAGGCACTGAAGCTTTCTTT. Residues: CANSLVSGTEAFF. This sequence joins TRBV5-4 and TRBJ1-1; D gene uncertain. CDR1 SGHNT and CDR2 YYREEE come from the germline V gene (reference sequence). The CDR3 length is 13 residues.

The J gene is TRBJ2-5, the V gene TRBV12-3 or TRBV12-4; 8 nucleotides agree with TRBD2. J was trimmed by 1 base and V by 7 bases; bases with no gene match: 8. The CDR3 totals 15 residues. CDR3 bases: TGTGCCAGCAAAATAGCGGGATCGCCCCAAGAGACCCAGTACTTC. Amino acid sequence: CASKIAGSPQETQYF.

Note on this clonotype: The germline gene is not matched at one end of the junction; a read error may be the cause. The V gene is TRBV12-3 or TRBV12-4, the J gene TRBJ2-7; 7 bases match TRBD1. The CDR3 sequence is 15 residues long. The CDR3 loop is CASSLRDSSSYGQYF. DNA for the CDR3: TGTGCCAGCAGTTTAAGGGACAGCAGCTCCTACGGGCAGTACTTC.

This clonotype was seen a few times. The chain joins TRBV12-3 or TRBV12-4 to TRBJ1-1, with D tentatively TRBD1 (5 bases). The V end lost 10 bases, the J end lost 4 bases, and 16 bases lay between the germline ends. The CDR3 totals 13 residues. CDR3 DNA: TGTGCCACTCGTCGGGGGAGGACCACTGAAGCTTTCTTT. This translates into CATRRGRTTEAFF.

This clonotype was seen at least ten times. CDR3 loop: CASSGPSQGKQETQYF. CDR3 DNA sequence: TGTGCCAGCAGTGGCCCGTCACAGGGGAAGCAGGAGACCCAGTACTTC. The rearrangement uses TRBV6-1 and TRBJ2-5; 7 bases align to TRBD1. The CDR3 extends over 16 amino acids. The V segment lost 4 bases and the J segment 5 bases; nucleotides outside the gene matches: 13. CDR1 is MNHNS, CDR2 SASEGT, per germline.

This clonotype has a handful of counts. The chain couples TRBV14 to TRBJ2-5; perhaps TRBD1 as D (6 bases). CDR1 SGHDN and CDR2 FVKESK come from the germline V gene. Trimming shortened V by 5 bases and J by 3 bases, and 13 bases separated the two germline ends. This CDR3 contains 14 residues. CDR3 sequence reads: CASSFQGHKETQYF. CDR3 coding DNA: TGTGCCAGCAGCTTCCAGGGGCATAAAGAGACCCAGTACTTC.

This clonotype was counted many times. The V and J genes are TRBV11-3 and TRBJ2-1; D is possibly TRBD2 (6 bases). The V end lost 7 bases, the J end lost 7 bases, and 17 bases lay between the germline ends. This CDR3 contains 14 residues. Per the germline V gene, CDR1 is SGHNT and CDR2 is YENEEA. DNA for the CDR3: TGTGCCAGCACCGGTGGGGGGAGGTCTAATGAGCAGTTCTTC. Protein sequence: CASTGGGRSNEQFF.

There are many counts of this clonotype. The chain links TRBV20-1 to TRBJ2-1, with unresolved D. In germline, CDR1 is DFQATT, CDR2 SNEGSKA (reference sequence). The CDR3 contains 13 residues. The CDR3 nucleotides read TGCAGCCCTTTAACTAATGGCGGCAATGAGCAGTTCTTC. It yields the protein CSPLTNGGNEQFF.

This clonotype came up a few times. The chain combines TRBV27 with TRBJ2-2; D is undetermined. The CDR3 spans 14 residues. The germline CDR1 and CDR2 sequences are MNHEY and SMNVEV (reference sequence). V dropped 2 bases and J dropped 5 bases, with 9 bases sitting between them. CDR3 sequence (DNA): TGTGCCAGCAGTTTACCTTACCCGACCGGGGAGCTGTTTTTT. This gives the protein CASSLPYPTGELFF.

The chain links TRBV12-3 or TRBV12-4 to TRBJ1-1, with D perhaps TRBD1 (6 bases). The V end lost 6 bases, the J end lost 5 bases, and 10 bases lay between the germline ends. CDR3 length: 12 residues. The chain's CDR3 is CASRRGVTEAFF. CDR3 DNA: TGTGCCAGCAGAAGGGGGGTTACTGAAGCTTTCTTT.

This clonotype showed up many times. The CDR3 sequence: CARQGGYEQYF. The CDR3, as DNA: TGTGCCAGGCAGGGTGGCTACGAGCAGTACTTC. The rearrangement joins TRBV30 to TRBJ2-7; TRBD1 is a possible D gene (5 bases). The germline gives CDR1 GTSNPN, CDR2 SVGIG (reference sequence). Between the trimmed V and J ends, which lost 8 bases and 3 bases, there was a span of 11 bases. The CDR3 consists of 11 residues. The full variable domain, rest sourced from reference TRBV30 and TRBJ2-7, is SQTIHQWPATLVQPVGSPLSLECTVEGTSNPNLYWYRQAAGRGLQLLFYSVGIGQISSEVPQNLSASRPQDRQFILSSKKLLLSDSGFYLCARQGGYEQYFGPGTRLTVT.

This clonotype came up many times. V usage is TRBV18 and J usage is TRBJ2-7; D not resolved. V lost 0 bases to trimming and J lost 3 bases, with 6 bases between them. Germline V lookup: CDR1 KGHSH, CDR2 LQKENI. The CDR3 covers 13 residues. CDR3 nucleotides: TGTGCCAGCTCACCACCGAACAGCTACGAGCAGTACTTC. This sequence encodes CASSPPNSYEQYF.

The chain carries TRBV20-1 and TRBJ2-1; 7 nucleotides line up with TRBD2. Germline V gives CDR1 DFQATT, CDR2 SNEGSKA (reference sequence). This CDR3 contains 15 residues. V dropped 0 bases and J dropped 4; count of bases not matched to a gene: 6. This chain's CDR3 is CSARDQGLVYNEQFF. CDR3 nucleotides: TGCAGTGCTAGAGATCAAGGACTAGTGTACAATGAGCAGTTCTTC.

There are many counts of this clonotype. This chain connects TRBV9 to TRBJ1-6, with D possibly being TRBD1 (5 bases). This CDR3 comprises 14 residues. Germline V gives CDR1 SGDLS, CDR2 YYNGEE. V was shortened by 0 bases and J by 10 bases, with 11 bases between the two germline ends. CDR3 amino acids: CASSVAGAGSPLHF. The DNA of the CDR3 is TGTGCCAGCAGCGTAGCTGGGGCGGGCTCACCCCTCCACTTT.

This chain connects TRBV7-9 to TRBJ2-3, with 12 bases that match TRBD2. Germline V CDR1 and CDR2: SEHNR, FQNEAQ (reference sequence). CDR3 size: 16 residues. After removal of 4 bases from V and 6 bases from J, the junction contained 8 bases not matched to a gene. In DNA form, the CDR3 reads TGTGCCAGCAGCTCACCTAGCGGGAGGGGAGCCGATACGCAGTATTTT. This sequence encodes CASSSPSGRGADTQYF.